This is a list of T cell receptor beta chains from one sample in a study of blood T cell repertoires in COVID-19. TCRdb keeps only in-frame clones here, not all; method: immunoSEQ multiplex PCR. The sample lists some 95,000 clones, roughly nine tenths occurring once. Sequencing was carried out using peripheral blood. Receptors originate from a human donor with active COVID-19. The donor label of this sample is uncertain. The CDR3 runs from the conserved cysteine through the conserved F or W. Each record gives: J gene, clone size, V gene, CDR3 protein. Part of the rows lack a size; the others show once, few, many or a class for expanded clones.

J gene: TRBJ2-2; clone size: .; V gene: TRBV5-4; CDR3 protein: CASSRSGGNTGELFF
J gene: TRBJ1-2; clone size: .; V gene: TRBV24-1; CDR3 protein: CATGGNLSGYTF
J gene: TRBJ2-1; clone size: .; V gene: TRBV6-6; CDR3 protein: CASSPTTGRSSYNEQFF
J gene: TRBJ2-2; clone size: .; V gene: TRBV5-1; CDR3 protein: CASSVTAGGPNGELFF
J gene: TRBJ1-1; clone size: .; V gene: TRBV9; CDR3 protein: CASSVLARDTEAFF
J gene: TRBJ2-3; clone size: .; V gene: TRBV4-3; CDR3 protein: CASSPRTSGGTDTQYF
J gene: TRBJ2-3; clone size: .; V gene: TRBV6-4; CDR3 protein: CASSEQGGGTDTQYF
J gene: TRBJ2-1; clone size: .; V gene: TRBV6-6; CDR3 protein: CASSYTGRDEQFF
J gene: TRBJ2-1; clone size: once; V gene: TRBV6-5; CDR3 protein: CASVRLAGAYNEQFF
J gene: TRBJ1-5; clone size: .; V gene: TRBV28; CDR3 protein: CASSPLTGASQPQHF
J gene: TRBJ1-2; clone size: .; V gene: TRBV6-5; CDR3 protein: CASSLSGGYGYTF
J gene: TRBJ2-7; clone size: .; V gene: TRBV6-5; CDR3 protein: CASSSPGTGGEEQYF
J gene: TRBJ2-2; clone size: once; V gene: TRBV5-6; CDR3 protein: CASSLLGRGASEELFF
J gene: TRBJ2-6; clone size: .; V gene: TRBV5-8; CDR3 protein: CASSSPGGANVLTF
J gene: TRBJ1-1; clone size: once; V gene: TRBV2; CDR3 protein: CASSEAGGGTEAFF
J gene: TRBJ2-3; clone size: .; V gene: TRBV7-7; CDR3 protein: CASSQDYSSSTDTQYF
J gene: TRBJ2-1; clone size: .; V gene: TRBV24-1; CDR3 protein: CATSGGSYNEQFF
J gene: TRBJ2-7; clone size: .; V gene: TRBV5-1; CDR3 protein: CASSLNGGPIQYF
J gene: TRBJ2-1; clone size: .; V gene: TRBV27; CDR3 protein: CASTPEYLAGEYNEQFF
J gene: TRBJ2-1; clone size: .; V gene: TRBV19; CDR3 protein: CASSLTSGDYNEQFF
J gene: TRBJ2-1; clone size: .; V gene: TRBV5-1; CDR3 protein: CASSLVGSNEQFF
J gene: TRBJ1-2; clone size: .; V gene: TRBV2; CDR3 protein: CASRGQGDYYGYTF
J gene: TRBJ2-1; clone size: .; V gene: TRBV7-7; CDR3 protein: CASSLDIAGTPYNEQFF
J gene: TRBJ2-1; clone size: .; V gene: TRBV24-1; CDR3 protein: CATSDTGLAGDIFF